The next 16 T cell receptor beta chains were all read from a single sample in a study of technical replicates of blood from four donors. Produced via immunoSEQ multiplex PCR; TCRdb's table is partial and in-frame only. The sample carries 70,000 to 95,000 clones, more than 85% recorded once. Sample: T cells isolated from PBMCs. The receptor source for this set is a human donor in good health.

This clone was seen just once. The chain joins TRBV5-6 to TRBJ1-4; 7 bases are a match to TRBD1. Losses at the gene ends were 4 bases for V and 8 bases for J; bases not matched to a gene: 8. The V gene's germline CDR1 is SGHDT and CDR2 YYEEEE. The CDR3 is 14 residues long. Written as DNA, the CDR3 is TGTGCCAGCAGCCTTGACAGGGTCGGCGAAAAACTGTTTTTT. The encoded protein is CASSLDRVGEKLFF.

The gene calls are TRBV4-1 and TRBJ2-5; D remains ambiguous. The V end was cut by 0 bases, the J end by 5 bases, with 4 bases between. CDR1 and CDR2 (germline): MGHRA, YSYEKL. The length of the CDR3 is 12 residues. CDR3: CASSQDQETQYF. For the CDR3, the DNA is TGCGCCAGCAGCCAAGATCAGGAGACCCAGTACTTC.

A single count supports this clone. This chain joins TRBV28 and TRBJ2-7; the match to TRBD2 covers 12 bases. The CDR3 is made up of 17 amino acids. V shed 8 bases, J shed 0 bases, and the junction held 11 bases outside the gene matches. Germline V lookup: CDR1 MDHEN, CDR2 SYDVKM. As DNA, the CDR3 is TGTGCCAGCCGCCCCTCGACTAGCGGGAGTATCTCCTACGAGCAGTACTTC. It codes for CASRPSTSGSISYEQYF. Based on the CDR3 plus reference TRBV28 and TRBJ2-7, the full variable domain is DVKVTQSSRYLVKRTGEKVFLECVQDMDHENMFWYRQDPGLGLRLIYFSYDVKMKEKGDIPEGYSVSREKKERFSLILESASTNQTSMYLCASRPSTSGSISYEQYFGPGTRLTVT.

CDR3 protein: CATSSRTGDTTDTQYF. The CDR3, as DNA: TGTGCCACCAGCTCGCGGACAGGGGATACCACAGATACGCAGTATTTT. V and J are TRBV15 and TRBJ2-3; 9 bases agree with TRBD1. The V gene end was trimmed by 5 bases and the J gene end by 2 bases; junction bases not matched to a gene: 8. In germline, CDR1 is LNHNV, CDR2 YYDKDF (reference sequence). CDR3 length equals 16 residues.

This chain connects TRBV5-8 to TRBJ1-1, with 9 bases that match TRBD1. The V and J ends lost 4 bases and 4 bases, in that order; junction bases with no gene match: 11. Germline loops: CDR1 SGHTS, CDR2 YDEGEE. The CDR3 totals 16 residues. CDR3 protein: CASSQNTGTGTTEAFF. The CDR3 nucleotides read TGTGCCAGCAGCCAAAATACCGGGACAGGGACCACTGAAGCTTTCTTT. The full variable domain, its missing parts supplied by reference TRBV5-8 and TRBJ1-1, is EAGVTQSPTHLIKTRGQQATLRCSPISGHTSVYWYQQALGLGLQFLLWYDEGEERNRGNFPPRFSGRQFPNYSSELNVNALELEDSALYLCASSQNTGTGTTEAFFGQGTRLTVV.

To note about this clone: One end of the junction does not line up with germline, which may come from a read error. The chain is built from TRBV4-1 and TRBJ1-4, with unresolved D. Germline loops: CDR1 MGHRA, CDR2 YSYEKL. This CDR3 spans 15 amino acids. CDR3 residues: CASSQDATGYEILFF. In nucleotides, the CDR3 is TGCGCCAGCAGCCAAGATGCCACTGGTTATGAAATACTGTTTTTT.

This chain joins TRBV28 and TRBJ2-3; tentatively, D is TRBD1 (5 bases). CDR1 is MDHEN and CDR2 is SYDVKM in the germline V gene. V gave up 4 bases and J gave up 2 bases, with 16 bases separating them. This CDR3 has 16 residues. Here the CDR3 reads CASSWARQSFTDTQYF. The CDR3 bases are TGTGCCAGCAGTTGGGCGAGACAGTCCTTCACAGATACGCAGTATTTT. Supplemented by reference TRBV28 and TRBJ2-3, the full variable domain reads DVKVTQSSRYLVKRTGEKVFLECVQDMDHENMFWYRQDPGLGLRLIYFSYDVKMKEKGDIPEGYSVSREKKERFSLILESASTNQTSMYLCASSWARQSFTDTQYFGPGTRLTVL.

The V and J genes are TRBV2 and TRBJ2-7; perhaps TRBD1 as D (6 bases). This CDR3 is built from 14 residues. V was cut by 5 bases and J by 9 bases, with 20 bases left in between. The V gene's germline CDR1 is SNHLY and CDR2 FYNNEI. The CDR3 protein is CASSIRGQGISQYF. DNA of the CDR3: TGTGCCAGCAGTATTCGGGGCCAGGGGATTTCGCAGTACTTC. The full variable domain, rest sourced from reference TRBV2 and TRBJ2-7, is EPEVTQTPSHQVTQMGQEVILRCVPISNHLYFYWYRQILGQKVEFLVSFYNNEISEKSEIFDDQFSVERPDGSNFTLKIRSTKLEDSAMYFCASSIRGQGISQYFGPGTRLTVT.

The chain joins TRBV27 to TRBJ2-3; 7 bases are a match to TRBD2. This CDR3 is built from 17 residues. After removal of 7 bases from V and 4 bases from J, the junction contained 17 bases not matched to a gene. CDR1 and CDR2 from the germline V gene are MNHEY and SMNVEV (reference sequence). CDR3 sequence (DNA): TGTGCCAGCACCGCGCTCGGCGGGAGCCCGGGGGCAGATACGCAGTATTTT. It is translated as CASTALGGSPGADTQYF.

This chain links TRBV5-4 with TRBJ2-4; a possible D gene is TRBD2 (7 bases). V lost 2 bases and J 7 bases, leaving 13 bases between the germline ends. CDR1 is SGHNT, CDR2 YYREEE, per germline (reference sequence). The CDR3 is made up of 14 amino acids. The CDR3 DNA is TGTGCCAGCAGCTTTTCGGGGGGCCAGAACATTCAGTACTTC. Protein sequence: CASSFSGGQNIQYF.

This clone appeared a single time. The chain recombines TRBV7-6 with TRBJ2-1; 7 nucleotides line up with TRBD2. Germline loops: CDR1 SGHVS, CDR2 FNYEAQ. The J segment lost 1 base and the V segment lost 5 bases, leaving 5 bases of the junction unmatched. This CDR3 has 15 residues. CDR3 DNA: TGTGCCAGCAGCAAAGAGCGGGGATCCTACAATGAGCAGTTCTTC. This gives the protein CASSKERGSYNEQFF.

The rearrangement joins TRBV28 to TRBJ1-1; TRBD1 matches at 8 bases. V gave up 4 bases and J gave up 2 bases; unmatched junction bases: 9. Germline values: CDR1 MDHEN, CDR2 SYDVKM. There are 16 residues in the CDR3. As DNA, the CDR3 is TGTGCCAGCAGTTCCAAGGGGACAGGTCGTAACACTGAAGCTTTCTTT. This gives the protein CASSSKGTGRNTEAFF.

The chain couples TRBV29-1 to TRBJ2-5, with TRBD1 identical over 9 bases. This CDR3 is built from 18 residues. The V gene's germline CDR1 is SQVTM and CDR2 ANQGSEA. Trimming removed 3 bases from V and 5 bases from J; junction bases left unmatched: 19. CDR3 nucleotide sequence: TGCAGCGTTGATGGGCCCCAGGACAGGGGCTCAACTGGGGAGACCCAGTACTTC. Translation gives CSVDGPQDRGSTGETQYF. Together with reference TRBV29-1 and TRBJ2-5, the CDR3 gives the full variable domain: SAVISQKPSRDICQRGTSLTIQCQVDSQVTMMFWYRQQPGQSLTLIATANQGSEATYESGFVIDKFPISRPNLTFSTLTVSNMSPEDSSIYLCSVDGPQDRGSTGETQYFGPGTRLLVL.

CDR3: CASSRNRGQSTGELFF. The CDR3 DNA sequence: TGCGCCAGCAGCCGGAACAGGGGGCAAAGCACCGGGGAGCTGTTTTTT. The gene calls are TRBV5-1 and TRBJ2-2; 9 nucleotides align to TRBD1. The length of the CDR3 is 16 residues. V shed 4 bases, J shed 4 bases, and the junction held 8 bases outside the gene matches. Germline CDR1 SGHRS, CDR2 YFSETQ.

J is TRBJ2-7 and V is TRBV27, with 9 positions matching TRBD2. The germline V gene has CDR1 MNHEY and CDR2 SMNVEV (reference sequence). CDR3 length: 16 amino acids. V was clipped by 2 bases and J by 0 bases; unmatched bases: 5. The CDR3 region is CASSLIGLARSYEQYF. As DNA, the CDR3 is TGTGCCAGCAGTTTAATCGGACTAGCGCGCTCCTACGAGCAGTACTTC.

V and J are TRBV9 and TRBJ1-6, with D maybe TRBD1 (6 bases). CDR3 size: 14 residues. Germline-derived CDR1 and CDR2 are SGDLS and YYNGEE. The germline V and J ends were trimmed by 0 bases and 7 bases, with 8 bases remaining between them. The DNA of the CDR3 is TGTGCCAGCAGCGTAGAAGGGGGAAATTCACCCCTCCACTTT. Translated: CASSVEGGNSPLHF. Full variable domain (remainder filled in from reference TRBV9 and TRBJ1-6): DSGVTQTPKHLITATGQRVTLRCSPRSGDLSVYWYQQSLDQGLQFLIQYYNGEERAKGNILERFSAQQFPDLHSELNLSSLELGDSALYFCASSVEGGNSPLHFGNGTRLTVT.